These 5 T cell receptor beta chains share one sample of origin, sequenced in a study of T cells after yellow fever vaccination. Using its own MiXCR run on the 5' RACE reads, TCRdb lists one record per CDR3 protein. The top ten clones hold approximately 15% of a sample with hundreds of thousands of distinct CDR3 sequences, 6.2% of them seen once. The sequences come from PBMCs, collected 5 days after the yellow fever booster vaccination. These TCRs come from a young man who received the YFV17D yellow fever vaccine.

CDR3 DNA: TGCGCCAGCAGCTTGCTGCGCAGCGGGTCAGAGACCCAGTACTTC. Its protein product is CASSLLRSGSETQYF. The chain links TRBV5-1 to TRBJ2-5, with a tentative D call TRBD2 (6 bases). Trimming removed 1 base at V and 4 bases at J, with 14 bases between. Looked up from germline, CDR1 is SGHRS and CDR2 is YFSETQ. This CDR3 comprises 15 residues.

The chain recombines TRBV20-1 with TRBJ1-2, with 7 bases that match TRBD1. The CDR3 totals 14 residues. Losses at the gene ends were 5 bases for V and 5 bases for J; bases not matched to a gene: 11. The V gene's germline CDR1 is DFQATT and CDR2 SNEGSKA (reference sequence). CDR3 coding DNA: TGCAGTGCTCGTTCGACCGGGACAGCATATGGCTACACCTTC. Amino acids: CSARSTGTAYGYTF.

V and J are TRBV5-1 and TRBJ1-1; D ambiguous. The CDR3 spans 11 residues. Trimming took 0 bases from V and 14 from J, leaving 11 bases between them. CDR1 SGHRS and CDR2 YFSETQ come from the germline V gene. The DNA for the CDR3 is TGCGCCAGCAGCTTGGCCACAGTTATCTTCTTT. Its translation: CASSLATVIFF.

CDR3 residues: CASSLGRGGSISGANVLTF. CDR3 DNA sequence: TGTGCCAGCAGTTTAGGCAGGGGTGGCTCCATCTCTGGGGCCAACGTCCTGACTTTC. The rearrangement links TRBV28 to TRBJ2-6, with D possibly TRBD1 on 6 matching bases. This CDR3 region has 19 residues. V was trimmed by 2 bases and J by 0 bases, leaving 17 bases between them. The germline gives CDR1 MDHEN, CDR2 SYDVKM.

The rearrangement uses TRBV6-1 and TRBJ2-7; 11 bases map to TRBD2. CDR1 and CDR2 (germline): MNHNS, SASEGT. CDR3 length: 15 residues. Germline trimming cut 6 bases from V and 1 base from J; bases unmatched to any gene: 5. The chain's CDR3 is CASRQLAGESYEQYF. The CDR3 DNA sequence: TGTGCCAGCAGGCAACTAGCGGGAGAATCCTACGAGCAGTACTTC.